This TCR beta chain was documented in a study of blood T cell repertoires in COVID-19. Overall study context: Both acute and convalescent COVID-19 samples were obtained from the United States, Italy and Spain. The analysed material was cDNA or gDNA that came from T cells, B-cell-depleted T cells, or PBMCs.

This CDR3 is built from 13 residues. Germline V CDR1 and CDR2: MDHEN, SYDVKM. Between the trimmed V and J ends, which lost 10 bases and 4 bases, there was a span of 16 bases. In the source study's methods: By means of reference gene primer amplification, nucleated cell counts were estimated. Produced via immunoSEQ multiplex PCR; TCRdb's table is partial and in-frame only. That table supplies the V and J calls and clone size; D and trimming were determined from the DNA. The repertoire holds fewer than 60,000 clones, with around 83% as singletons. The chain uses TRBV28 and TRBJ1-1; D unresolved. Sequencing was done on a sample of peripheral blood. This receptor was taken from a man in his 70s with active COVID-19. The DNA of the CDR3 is TGTGCCACCAACCGAGGGAGAAGCACTGAAGCTTTCTTT. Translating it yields CATNRGRSTEAFF. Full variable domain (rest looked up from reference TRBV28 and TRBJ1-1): DVKVTQSSRYLVKRTGEKVFLECVQDMDHENMFWYRQDPGLGLRLIYFSYDVKMKEKGDIPEGYSVSREKKERFSLILESASTNQTSMYLCATNRGRSTEAFFGQGTRLTVV.